This T cell receptor (beta chain) stems from a study of T cells in Graves' hyperthyroidism and ophthalmopathy. Study as a whole: Peripheral blood was drawn at first diagnosis, prior to all treatment. The study, taken as a whole, reports: The blood repertoire included most of the expanded thyroid clonotypes above 0.001.

TCR beta CDR3 region amplification was performed from RNA transcripts. A set of HTBI primers served as the primers for a first-round RT-PCR of the TCR CDR3. TCRdb re-called the multiplex PCR reads with MiXCR, one entry per CDR3 protein. This sample has under 300,000 distinct CDR3 sequences, with 13% found just once. A roughly 10 ml volume of fresh peripheral blood provided the PBMCs. The CDR3 length is 15 residues. With 3 bases removed from V and 1 base from J, the gap between germline ends came to 15 bases. Germline CDR1 is SQVTM and CDR2 is ANQGSEA. This clonotype was picked up many times. Its antigen is undetermined.

Sequencing was carried out using blood. This clonotype was sampled from a woman between 25 and 40 years old with Graves' hyperthyroidism that later progressed to Graves' ophthalmopathy. This chain joins TRBV29-1 and TRBJ1-1; no reliable D call. CDR3 region: CSVDVIRAGNTEAFF. The CDR3 nucleotides read TGCAGCGTTGACGTCATCCGAGCCGGGAACACTGAAGCTTTCTTT.